This TCR beta chain stems from a study of T cell responses to AZD1222 COVID-19 vaccine. Germline V gives CDR1 SNHLY, CDR2 FYNNEI. There are 15 residues in the CDR3. Trimming removed 0 bases at V and 7 bases at J, with 15 bases between. Data came from immunoSEQ multiplex PCR; TCRdb stores just in-frame clones and leaves some out. The sample lists around 99,000 clones, around nine tenths occurring once. This rearrangement joins TRBV2 to TRBJ2-5; D is perhaps TRBD1 or TRBD2 (5 bases each). The clonotype was recovered from an adult in good health. Source: peripheral blood, taken on day 0 of AZD1222 vaccination. The CDR3 spells CASSEALAGGGTQYF. DNA of the CDR3: TGTGCCAGCAGTGAAGCCTTGGCAGGTGGGGGGACCCAGTACTTC.